Following are 21 T cell receptor beta chains from one sample sequenced in a study of cytomegalovirus exposure and HLA in healthy donors. It was with 60 Vbeta and 13 Jbeta primers that the PCR ran. The protocol was immunoSEQ multiplex PCR, while the TCRdb copy is restricted to in-frame clones and leaves out a portion. The sample lists about 170,000 clones; over 80% were seen once. The source material was PBMCs. These receptor sequences come from a male donor in good health and CMV-seronegative.

V and J are TRBV6-5 and TRBJ1-4; TRBD1 aligns across 9 bases. The germline V gene has CDR1 MNHEY and CDR2 SVGAGI. The CDR3 is 14 amino acids. J lost 4 bases, V lost 5 bases, and 2 bases had no gene match. The CDR3 region is CASSRQGGNEKLFF. The CDR3, as DNA: TGTGCCAGCAGTAGACAGGGGGGTAATGAAAAACTGTTTTTT.

The chain employs TRBV5-1 and TRBJ2-1; no clear D. V was cut by 0 bases and J by 4 bases, with 17 bases left in between. CDR1 and CDR2 (germline): SGHRS, YFSETQ. CDR3 length: 17 residues. CDR3 protein: CASSLGLNRHLYNEQFF. The DNA of the CDR3 is TGCGCCAGCAGCTTGGGGCTGAACCGACACCTATACAATGAGCAGTTCTTC.

The rearrangement links TRBV4-3 to TRBJ2-5, with D possibly TRBD1 on 6 matching bases. This CDR3 spans 15 amino acids. The germline V gene has CDR1 LGHNA and CDR2 YSLEER. The V and J ends lost 2 bases and 1 base respectively, with 11 bases between them. The CDR3 loop reads CASSQSWTVQETQYF. CDR3 DNA sequence: TGCGCCAGCAGCCAATCCTGGACAGTCCAAGAGACCCAGTACTTC.

The rearrangement links TRBV18 to TRBJ2-2; D not certain. The CDR3 is made up of 15 amino acids. Germline CDR1 is KGHSH and CDR2 is LQKENI. Between the trimmed V and J ends, which lost 4 bases and 0 bases, there was a span of 9 bases. The CDR3 here is CASSRPLANTGELFF. In DNA form, the CDR3 reads TGTGCCAGCTCACGTCCACTCGCGAACACCGGGGAGCTGTTTTTT. The full variable domain, its missing parts supplied by reference TRBV18 and TRBJ2-2, is NAGVMQNPRHLVRRRGQEARLRCSPMKGHSHVYWYRQLPEEGLKFMVYLQKENIIDESGMPKERFSAEFPKEGPSILRIQQVVRGDSAAYFCASSRPLANTGELFFGEGSRLTVL.

This chain uses TRBV12-5 with TRBJ2-7; possibly TRBD1 for D (5 bases). V gave up 3 bases and J gave up 9 bases, with 12 bases separating them. From germline, CDR1 is LGHNT and CDR2 FRNRAP. This CDR3 region has 12 residues. The CDR3 loop reads CASGLNQGMQYF. For the CDR3, the DNA is TGTGCTAGTGGTTTAAACCAGGGAATGCAGTACTTC.

The V gene is TRBV5-1, the J gene TRBJ2-1, with unresolved D. V lost 5 bases to trimming and J lost 3 bases, with 6 bases between them. Germline V gene sequence: CDR1 SGHRS, CDR2 YFSETQ. This CDR3 comprises 12 residues. Here the CDR3 DNA reads TGCGCCAGCAGTCGGAGCTACAATGAGCAGTTCTTC. Translating it yields CASSRSYNEQFF. Looking up the rest from reference TRBV5-1 and TRBJ2-1 gives the full variable domain: KAGVTQTPRYLIKTRGQQVTLSCSPISGHRSVSWYQQTPGQGLQFLFEYFSETQRNKGNFPGRFSGRQFSNSRSEMNVSTLELGDSALYLCASSRSYNEQFFGPGTRLTVL.

This clone was observed a single time. The genes are TRBV6-6 and TRBJ2-5; 10 bases are a match to TRBD2. V was clipped by 5 bases and J by 2 bases; unmatched bases: 2. Germline values: CDR1 MNHNY, CDR2 SVGAGI (reference sequence). This CDR3 comprises 14 residues. CDR3 residues: CASSGTSDQETQYF. CDR3 coding DNA: TGTGCCAGCAGTGGGACTAGCGATCAAGAGACCCAGTACTTC.

The chain combines TRBV6-1 with TRBJ1-2, with 9 positions matching TRBD1. Trimming at V came to 6 bases and at J to 4 bases, leaving 9 bases not matched to a gene. Germline V gene sequence: CDR1 MNHNS, CDR2 SASEGT. The CDR3 sequence is 15 residues long. CDR3 nucleotide sequence: TGTGCCAGCAGAACCGGGACAGGGCACGGCTATGGCTACACCTTC. Amino acids: CASRTGTGHGYGYTF.

There are a few counts of this clone. As DNA, the CDR3 is TGTGCCAGCAGTCCTCGGACAGCGGAGAACACTGAAGCTTTCTTT. This gives the protein CASSPRTAENTEAFF. J is TRBJ1-1 and V is TRBV2, with D possibly TRBD1 on 6 matching bases. Germline CDR1 and CDR2: SNHLY and FYNNEI. V was clipped by 5 bases and J by 1 base, with 14 bases between them. The CDR3 is 15 residues long.

This rearrangement joins TRBV6-1 to TRBJ1-1; D possibly corresponds to TRBD1 (6 bases). The CDR3 extends over 13 amino acids. Germline assignment: CDR1 MNHNS and CDR2 SASEGT. V was cut by 4 bases and J by 1 base, with 7 bases left in between. This CDR3 is CASSVRGNTEAFF. The CDR3, as DNA: TGTGCCAGCAGTGTCAGGGGGAACACTGAAGCTTTCTTT.

The chain employs TRBV7-2 and TRBJ1-4, with D possibly being TRBD1 (5 bases). Trimming stripped 1 base from V and 2 bases from J, with 8 bases between. The CDR3 extends over 15 amino acids. The germline gives CDR1 SGHTA, CDR2 FQGNSA. The CDR3 region is CASSLGRGTNEKLFF. CDR3 coding DNA: TGTGCCAGCAGCTTAGGGAGGGGTACTAATGAAAAACTGTTTTTT.

This clone occurred a few times. The chain employs TRBV7-2 and TRBJ2-1; no clear D gene. The germline CDR1 and CDR2 sequences are SGHTA and FQGNSA. V was cut by 0 bases and J by 4 bases, with 4 bases left in between. CDR3 length: 13 residues. The CDR3 region has the DNA TGTGCCAGCAGCTTAGCCAGGTACAATGAGCAGTTCTTC. It encodes CASSLARYNEQFF.

The chain links TRBV19 to TRBJ2-4, with a weak D call TRBD2 (6 bases). The V gene's germline CDR1 is LNHDA and CDR2 SQIVND (reference sequence). CDR3 length: 14 residues. The V end was cut by 3 bases, the J end by 8 bases, with 14 bases between. CDR3 sequence reads: CASSMQVGGDIQYF. As DNA, the CDR3 is TGTGCCAGTAGTATGCAGGTGGGAGGAGACATTCAGTACTTC.

The rearrangement joins TRBV9 to TRBJ1-2; D not certain. Looked up from germline, CDR1 is SGDLS and CDR2 is YYNGEE. There are 15 residues in the CDR3. V was trimmed by 2 bases and J by 1 base, leaving 12 bases between them. The CDR3 bases are TGTGCCAGCAGCGTTTCGACATTTTTTAACTATGGCTACACCTTC. It specifies CASSVSTFFNYGYTF.

This sequence joins TRBV5-8 and TRBJ1-4; D gene ambiguous. The CDR3 extends over 12 amino acids. V lost 3 bases and J lost 7, with 7 bases in between. Germline lookup yields CDR1 SGHTS and CDR2 YDEGEE. CDR3 sequence: CASSSRLEKLFF. The CDR3 DNA is TGTGCCAGCAGCTCCCGACTTGAAAAACTGTTTTTT.

A note on this clone: One end of the junction fails to match germline, which may point to a read error. The identical CDR3 is also encoded by other nucleotide sequences in the sample. This chain joins TRBV10-3 and TRBJ1-1; the match to TRBD1 covers 9 bases. In germline, CDR1 is ENHRY, CDR2 SYGVKD. The CDR3 consists of 15 residues. The CDR3 DNA reads TGTGCCATTCGGACAGGGGTGACTGTGAACACTGAGGCTTTCTTT. Translation gives CAIRTGVTVNTEAFF.

The chain uses TRBV7-9 and TRBJ2-3; D gene uncertain. Germline assignment: CDR1 SEHNR and CDR2 FQNEAQ (reference sequence). With 3 bases removed from V and 4 bases from J, the gap between germline ends came to 11 bases. The CDR3 spans 14 residues. The CDR3, as DNA: TGTGCCAGCAGCTTTCAGAAGTTCGCAGATACGCAGTATTTT. It is translated as CASSFQKFADTQYF.

This clone was seen a handful of times. The rearrangement uses TRBV28 and TRBJ1-1; D might be TRBD1 (5 bases). The CDR3 covers 13 residues. V lost 7 bases, J lost 1 base, and 10 bases lay in between. The V gene's germline CDR1 is MDHEN and CDR2 SYDVKM. CDR3 nucleotide sequence: TGTGCCAGCACTGGGGGGGGGAACACTGAAGCTTTCTTT. It translates to CASTGGGNTEAFF.

This sequence joins TRBV7-6 and TRBJ1-6; D is unclear. Trimming removed 1 base at V and 7 bases at J, with 11 bases between. CDR3 length: 15 residues. Germline CDR1 SGHVS, CDR2 FNYEAQ. CDR3 coding DNA: TGTGCCAGCAGCTTAGGTCCACTTTTAAATTCACCCCTCCACTTT. As protein: CASSLGPLLNSPLHF.

The chain links TRBV27 to TRBJ1-5; TRBD1 is a possible D gene (6 bases). Germline CDR1 and CDR2: MNHEY and SMNVEV (reference sequence). Trimming removed 6 bases from V and 7 bases from J, with 16 bases in between. This CDR3 region has 14 residues. The CDR3 loop is CASSPTGNWQPQHF. Written as DNA, the CDR3 is TGTGCCAGCAGCCCAACAGGGAATTGGCAGCCCCAGCATTTT.

The J gene is TRBJ1-2, the V gene TRBV7-6; D is possibly TRBD1 (5 bases). Germline CDR1 reads SGHVS; CDR2 reads FNYEAQ. This CDR3 contains 15 residues. The V end was cut by 3 bases, the J end by 5 bases, with 16 bases between. The CDR3 reads CASSLRRDFLYGYTF. As DNA, the CDR3 is TGTGCCAGCAGCTTGCGCAGGGACTTCCTATATGGCTACACCTTC.